This TCR beta chain was observed in a study of cytomegalovirus exposure and HLA in healthy donors. TCRdb's table, derived via immunoSEQ multiplex PCR, lists solely in-frame clones and lacks some. The data contain 150,000 to 250,000 clones, about 81% of them singletons. Germline values: CDR1 LGHNA, CDR2 YNFKEQ. This CDR3 has 16 residues. Trimming took off 0 bases at V and 4 bases at J, with 12 bases between the two ends. The clonotype originates from a woman aged 30 to 39 in good health and CMV-seronegative. V is TRBV4-2 and J is TRBJ2-2, with D possibly TRBD1 on 5 matching bases. The sample consisted of PBMCs. The CDR3 is CASSQDLVRVTGELFF. The CDR3 bases are TGTGCCAGCAGCCAAGATCTCGTCAGGGTCACCGGGGAGCTGTTTTTT.